This T cell receptor beta chain is from a study of monozygotic twins with inflammatory bowel disease (dated by TCRdb to about 2019). About the investigation overall: In total, roughly 28 monozygotic twin pairs made up the full study: 19 Danish pairs, all IBD-discordant, plus nine German pairs, of which four were IBD-concordant and five were IBD-discordant. The search for disease-associated traits relied mainly on comparing IBD patients with their genetically identical healthy co-twins within discordant pairs. Each individual had, on average, about 151 000 unique TCRalpha sequences and 181 000 unique TCRbeta sequences available for analysis. The research as a whole found: Because patients were on differing immunosuppressive treatments, the repertoires may have picked up extra background noise and inter-individual variability. No single strong signal or clonotype linked to IBD turned up in the results, so the idea that one exists was not supported. Fewer clonotypes were shared with other individuals by IBD patients than by healthy twins, most markedly in patients showing signs of disease activity. Measured by the inverse Simpson index, TCRbeta repertoire diversity was lower in IBD patients than in their healthy co-twins. Distinction between different T cell subtypes could not be achieved in the analysis. Repertoire similarity did not differ between concordant and discordant twins, possibly due to limited statistical power.

CDR1 MNHEY and CDR2 SMNVEV are derived from the germline V gene (reference sequence). From cysteine to phenylalanine, the CDR3 is 15 amino acids long. The coding DNA is unavailable. The library was built by means of 5' RACE. For each TCR library, 3,500 to 4,000 ng of total RNA was used. For each sample, cDNA synthesis with SMARTScribe reverse transcriptase was split into eight separate reactions. During cDNA synthesis, template switching was used to introduce unique molecular identifiers that contained a 6-nucleotide sample barcode. TCRalpha and TCRbeta cDNA was amplified by two nested PCRs of approximately 17 and 9 cycles, with bead purification after each PCR. Before amplification, the cDNA was treated with uracil DNA-glycosylase and purified using the QIAquick PCR purification kit. The second PCR added Illumina TruSeq-compatible adapters along with sample-specific barcodes. TapeStation and Qubit were used to check library quality and concentration, and 5 ng of each library was pooled. Pooled libraries were sequenced on an Illumina HiSeq2500 single-index Rapid Run with 2 x 100 bp reads and custom sequencing primers. Under the source paper's analysis protocol: PCR and sequencing errors were corrected by UMI-based consensus assembly using MiGEC version 1.2.6. MiXCR version 2.1.1 was used for V(D)J alignment, clonotype assembly and CDR3 extraction. To normalise gene usage, clonotype sharing and MAIT/NKT TCR abundance, the top 1000, 10 000 and 20 000 clonotypes in each sample were analysed. After downsampling to 27 000 UMIs, diversity was calculated as the inverse Simpson index using the vegan R package. Paired Mann-Whitney U tests were applied to discordant twin pairs, with Benjamini-Hochberg correction for multiple testing. After reprocessing by TCRdb, each CDR3 protein sequence is one entry, and no DNA is given. Here the V and J calls rest on TCRdb's processing, not on the authors' analysis. This sample's table lists fewer than 350,000 distinct CDR3 sequences. Around 2% of the sample rests with the top ten.

From each donor, an approximately 2.5 ml peripheral blood sample was drawn into PAXgene tubes and stored at -80 degrees C. Without T cell sorting, total RNA was isolated from whole blood using the PAXgene blood miRNA kit on an automated QIAcube. Peripheral blood from monozygotic twin pairs, either concordant or discordant for inflammatory bowel disease, underwent deep TCRalpha and TCRbeta repertoire profiling that used unique molecular barcoding. Smoking habits were recorded for all twin pairs, and each individual was classified as a current, former or never smoker. In regard to this clonotype: Its antigen has not been determined.

The rearrangement combines TRBV27 with TRBJ2-1; TCRdb outputs TRBD2, but without DNA this stays unchecked. This receptor was identified in a human donor with ulcerative colitis or Crohn's disease, or a healthy co-twin of an affected twin (not recorded which). Sequencing was done on a sample of blood. The CDR3 here reads CASSVTSFPYNEQFF.